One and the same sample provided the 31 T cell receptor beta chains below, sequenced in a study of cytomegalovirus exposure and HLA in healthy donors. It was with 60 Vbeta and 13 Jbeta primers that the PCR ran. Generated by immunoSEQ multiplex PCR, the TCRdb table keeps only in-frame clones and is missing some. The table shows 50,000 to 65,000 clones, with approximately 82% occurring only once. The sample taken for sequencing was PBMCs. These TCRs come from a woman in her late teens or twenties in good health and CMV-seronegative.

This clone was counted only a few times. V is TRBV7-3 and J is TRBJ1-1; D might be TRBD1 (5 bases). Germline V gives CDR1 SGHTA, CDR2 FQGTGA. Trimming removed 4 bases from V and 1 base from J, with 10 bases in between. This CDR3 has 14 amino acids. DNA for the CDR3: TGTGCCAGCAGCTCGTTCGGGGGGAACACTGAAGCTTTCTTT. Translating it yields CASSSFGGNTEAFF.

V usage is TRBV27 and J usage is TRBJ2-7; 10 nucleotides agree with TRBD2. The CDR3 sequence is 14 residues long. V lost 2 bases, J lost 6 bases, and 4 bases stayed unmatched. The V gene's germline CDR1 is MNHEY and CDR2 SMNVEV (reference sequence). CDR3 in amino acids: CASSLLAGVSEQYF. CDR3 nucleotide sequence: TGTGCCAGCAGTTTACTAGCGGGAGTATCCGAGCAGTACTTC.

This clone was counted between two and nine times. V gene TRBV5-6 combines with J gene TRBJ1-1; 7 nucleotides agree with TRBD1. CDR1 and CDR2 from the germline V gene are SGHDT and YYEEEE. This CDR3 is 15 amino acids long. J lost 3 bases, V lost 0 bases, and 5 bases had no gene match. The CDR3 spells CASSLAGGGDTEAFF. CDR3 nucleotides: TGTGCCAGCAGCTTGGCAGGGGGAGGCGACACTGAAGCTTTCTTT.

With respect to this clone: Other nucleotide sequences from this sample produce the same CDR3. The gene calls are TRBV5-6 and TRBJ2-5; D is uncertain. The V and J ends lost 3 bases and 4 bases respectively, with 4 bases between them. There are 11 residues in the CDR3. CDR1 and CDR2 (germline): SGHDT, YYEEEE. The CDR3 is CASSYGETQYF. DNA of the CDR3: TGTGCCAGCAGCTACGGAGAGACCCAGTACTTC.

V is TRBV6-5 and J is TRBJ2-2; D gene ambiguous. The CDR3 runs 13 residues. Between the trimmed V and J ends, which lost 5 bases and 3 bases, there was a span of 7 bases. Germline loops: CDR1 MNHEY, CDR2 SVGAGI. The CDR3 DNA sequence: TGTGCCAGCAGTACCCGGGACACCGGGGAGCTGTTTTTT. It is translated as CASSTRDTGELFF.

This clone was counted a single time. CDR3 residues: CASSTKDIFGYTF. The CDR3, as DNA: TGTGCCAGCAGCACGAAGGACATATTCGGCTACACCTTC. The genes are TRBV28 and TRBJ1-2; D perhaps matches TRBD1 (5 bases). V lost 6 bases and J lost 8, with 16 bases in between. Germline V gives CDR1 MDHEN, CDR2 SYDVKM. This CDR3 has 13 residues.

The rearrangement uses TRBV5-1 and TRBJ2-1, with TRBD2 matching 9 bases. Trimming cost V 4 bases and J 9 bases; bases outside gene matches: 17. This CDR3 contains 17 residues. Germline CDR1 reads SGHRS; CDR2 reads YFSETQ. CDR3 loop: CASSESTLAGVMAEQFF. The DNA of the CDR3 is TGCGCCAGCAGCGAAAGCACACTAGCGGGCGTGATGGCTGAGCAGTTCTTC.

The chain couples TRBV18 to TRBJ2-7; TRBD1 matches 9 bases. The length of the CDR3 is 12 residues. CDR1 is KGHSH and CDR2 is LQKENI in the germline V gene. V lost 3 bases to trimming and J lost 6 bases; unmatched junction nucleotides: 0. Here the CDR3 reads CASSPGQGEQYF. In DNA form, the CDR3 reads TGTGCCAGCTCACCGGGACAGGGCGAGCAGTACTTC. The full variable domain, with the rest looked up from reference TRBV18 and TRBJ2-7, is NAGVMQNPRHLVRRRGQEARLRCSPMKGHSHVYWYRQLPEEGLKFMVYLQKENIIDESGMPKERFSAEFPKEGPSILRIQQVVRGDSAAYFCASSPGQGEQYFGPGTRLTVT.

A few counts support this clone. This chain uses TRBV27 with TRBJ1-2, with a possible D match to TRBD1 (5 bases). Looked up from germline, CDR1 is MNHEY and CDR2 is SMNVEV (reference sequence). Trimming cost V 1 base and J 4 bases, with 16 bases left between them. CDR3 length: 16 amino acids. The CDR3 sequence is CASSLWDEEGLYGYTF. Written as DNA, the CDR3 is TGTGCCAGCAGTTTATGGGACGAGGAGGGCCTCTATGGCTACACCTTC.

CDR3 sequence reads: CASSPRGWRSNYGYTF. The CDR3 region has the DNA TGTGCCAGCAGCCCGAGGGGGTGGCGGTCGAACTATGGCTACACCTTC. The chain has TRBV5-6 and TRBJ1-2, with D possibly being TRBD1 (6 bases). V was pared by 4 bases and J by 2 bases, with 18 bases between. CDR3 length: 16 residues. The germline V gene has CDR1 SGHDT and CDR2 YYEEEE.

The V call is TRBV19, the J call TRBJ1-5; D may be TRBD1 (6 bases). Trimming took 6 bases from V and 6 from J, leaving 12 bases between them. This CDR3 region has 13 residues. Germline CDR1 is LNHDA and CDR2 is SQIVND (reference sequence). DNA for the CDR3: TGTGCCAGTAGCTACAGGGTGGGTCAGCCCCAGCATTTT. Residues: CASSYRVGQPQHF. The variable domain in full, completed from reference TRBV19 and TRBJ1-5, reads DGGITQSPKYLFRKEGQNVTLSCEQNLNHDAMYWYRQDPGQGLRLIYYSQIVNDFQKGDIAEGYSVSREKKESFPLTVTSAQKNPTAFYLCASSYRVGQPQHFGDGTRLSIL.

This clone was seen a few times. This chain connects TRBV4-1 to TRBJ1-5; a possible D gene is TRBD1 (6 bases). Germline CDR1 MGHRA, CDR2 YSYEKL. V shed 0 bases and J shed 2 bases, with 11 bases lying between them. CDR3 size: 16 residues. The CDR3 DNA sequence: TGCGCCAGCAGCCAAGAGGGGGGGCCGGGCAATCAGCCCCAGCATTTT. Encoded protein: CASSQEGGPGNQPQHF.

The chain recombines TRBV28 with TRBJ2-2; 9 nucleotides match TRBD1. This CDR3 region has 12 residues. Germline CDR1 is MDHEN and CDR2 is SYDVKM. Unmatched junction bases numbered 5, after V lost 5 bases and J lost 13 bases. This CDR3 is CASSPTGGRLFF. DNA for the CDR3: TGTGCCAGCAGTCCGACAGGGGGGAGGCTGTTTTTT.

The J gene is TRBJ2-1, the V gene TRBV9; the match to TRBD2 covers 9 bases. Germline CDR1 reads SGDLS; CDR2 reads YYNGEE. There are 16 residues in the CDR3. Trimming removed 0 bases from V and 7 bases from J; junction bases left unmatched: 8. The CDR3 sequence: CASSVGVSGGGNEQFF. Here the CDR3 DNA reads TGTGCCAGCAGCGTAGGGGTTAGCGGGGGTGGGAATGAGCAGTTCTTC.

CDR3 coding DNA: TGTGCCAGCAGCTTCTCCTACGAGCAGTACTTC. Translation: CASSFSYEQYF. V is TRBV5-4 and J is TRBJ2-5, with no clear D. The J call may not be correct, given that the DNA end is closer to TRBJ2-7. CDR1 SGHNT and CDR2 YYREEE come from the germline V gene (reference sequence). This CDR3 comprises 11 residues.

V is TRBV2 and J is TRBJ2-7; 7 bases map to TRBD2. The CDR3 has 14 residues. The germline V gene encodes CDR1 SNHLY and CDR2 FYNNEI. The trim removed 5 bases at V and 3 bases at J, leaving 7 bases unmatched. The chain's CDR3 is CASSILGGSYEQYF. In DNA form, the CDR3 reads TGTGCCAGCAGTATTCTGGGCGGGAGCTACGAGCAGTACTTC.

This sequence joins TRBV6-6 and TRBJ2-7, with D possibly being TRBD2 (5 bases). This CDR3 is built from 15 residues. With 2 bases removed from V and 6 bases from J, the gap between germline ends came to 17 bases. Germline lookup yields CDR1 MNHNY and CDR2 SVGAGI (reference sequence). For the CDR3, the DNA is TGTGCCAGCAGTTACGAAAGGGCCTCGAGGGTCGAGCAGTACTTC. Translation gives CASSYERASRVEQYF.

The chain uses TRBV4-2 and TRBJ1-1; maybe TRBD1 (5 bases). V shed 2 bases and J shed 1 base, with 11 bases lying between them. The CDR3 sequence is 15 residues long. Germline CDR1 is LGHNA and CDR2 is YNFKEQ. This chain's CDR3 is CASSQRGGQNTEAFF. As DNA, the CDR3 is TGTGCCAGCAGCCAACGGGGGGGTCAGAACACTGAAGCTTTCTTT.

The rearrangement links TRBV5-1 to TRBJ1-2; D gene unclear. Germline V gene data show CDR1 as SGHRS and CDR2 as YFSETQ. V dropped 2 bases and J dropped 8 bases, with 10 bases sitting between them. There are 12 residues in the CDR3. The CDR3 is CASSFGETGYTF. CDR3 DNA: TGCGCCAGCAGCTTTGGGGAGACGGGCTACACCTTC.

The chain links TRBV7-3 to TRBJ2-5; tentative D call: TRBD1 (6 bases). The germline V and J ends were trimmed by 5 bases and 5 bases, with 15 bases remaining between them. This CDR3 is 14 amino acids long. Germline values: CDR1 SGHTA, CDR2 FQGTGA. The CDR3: CASSRQDRGETQYF. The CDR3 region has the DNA TGTGCCAGCAGCCGACAGGACAGAGGGGAGACCCAGTACTTC.

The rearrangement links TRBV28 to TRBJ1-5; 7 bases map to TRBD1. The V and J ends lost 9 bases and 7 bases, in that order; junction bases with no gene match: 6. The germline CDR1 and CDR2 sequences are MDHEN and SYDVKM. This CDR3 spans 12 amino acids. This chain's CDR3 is CARSTGNQPQHF. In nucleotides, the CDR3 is TGTGCCAGGTCGACAGGGAACCAGCCCCAGCATTTT. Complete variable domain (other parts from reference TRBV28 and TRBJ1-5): DVKVTQSSRYLVKRTGEKVFLECVQDMDHENMFWYRQDPGLGLRLIYFSYDVKMKEKGDIPEGYSVSREKKERFSLILESASTNQTSMYLCARSTGNQPQHFGDGTRLSIL.

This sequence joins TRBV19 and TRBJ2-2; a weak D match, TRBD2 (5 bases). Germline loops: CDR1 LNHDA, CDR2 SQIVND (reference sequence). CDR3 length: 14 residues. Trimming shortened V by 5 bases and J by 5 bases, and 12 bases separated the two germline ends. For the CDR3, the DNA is TGTGCCAGTAGTGAGGGCTATAGGACCGGGGAGCTGTTTTTT. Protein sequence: CASSEGYRTGELFF.

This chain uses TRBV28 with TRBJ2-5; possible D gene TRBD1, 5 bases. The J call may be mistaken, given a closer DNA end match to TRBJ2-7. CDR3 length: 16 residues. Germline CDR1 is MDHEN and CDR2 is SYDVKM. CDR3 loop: CASSLTGRLSSYEQYF. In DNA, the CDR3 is TGTGCCAGCAGTTTAACAGGCCGTCTAAGCTCCTACGAGCAGTACTTC.

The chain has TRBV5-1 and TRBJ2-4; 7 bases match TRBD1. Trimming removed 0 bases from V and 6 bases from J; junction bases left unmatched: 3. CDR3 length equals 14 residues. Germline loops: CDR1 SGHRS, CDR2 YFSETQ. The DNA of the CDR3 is TGCGCCAGCAGCTTGGCAGGGGGAAGAAACATTCAGTACTTC. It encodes CASSLAGGRNIQYF.

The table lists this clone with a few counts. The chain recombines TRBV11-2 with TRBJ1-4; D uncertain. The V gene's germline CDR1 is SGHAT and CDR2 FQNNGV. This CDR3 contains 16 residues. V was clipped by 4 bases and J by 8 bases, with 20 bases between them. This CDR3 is CASSSPRAGRGEKLFF. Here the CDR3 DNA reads TGTGCCAGCAGCTCTCCGCGGGCAGGCCGAGGGGAAAAACTGTTTTTT.

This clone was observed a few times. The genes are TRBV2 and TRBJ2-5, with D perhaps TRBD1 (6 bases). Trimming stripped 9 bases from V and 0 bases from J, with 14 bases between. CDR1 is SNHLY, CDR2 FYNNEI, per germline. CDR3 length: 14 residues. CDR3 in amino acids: CARGDTTYQETQYF. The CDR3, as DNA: TGTGCCAGAGGGGACACCACGTACCAAGAGACCCAGTACTTC.

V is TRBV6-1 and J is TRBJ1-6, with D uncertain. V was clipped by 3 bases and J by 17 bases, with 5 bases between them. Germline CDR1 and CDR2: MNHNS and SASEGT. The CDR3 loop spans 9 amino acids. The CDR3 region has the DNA TGTGCCAGCAGTGAGGCATTCCACTTT. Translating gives CASSEAFHF.

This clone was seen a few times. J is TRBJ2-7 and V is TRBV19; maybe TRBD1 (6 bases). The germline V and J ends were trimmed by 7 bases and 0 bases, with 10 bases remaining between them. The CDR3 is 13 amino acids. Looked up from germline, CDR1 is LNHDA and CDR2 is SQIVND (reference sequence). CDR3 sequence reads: CASMDSNSYEQYF. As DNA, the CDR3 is TGTGCCAGTATGGACAGTAACTCCTACGAGCAGTACTTC.

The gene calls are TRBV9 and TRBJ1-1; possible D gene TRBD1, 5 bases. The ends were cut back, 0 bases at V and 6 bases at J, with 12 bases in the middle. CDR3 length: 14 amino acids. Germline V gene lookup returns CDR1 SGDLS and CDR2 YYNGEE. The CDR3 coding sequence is TGTGCCAGCAGCGTAGGCGGGGCGGGACCTGAAGCTTTCTTT. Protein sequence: CASSVGGAGPEAFF.

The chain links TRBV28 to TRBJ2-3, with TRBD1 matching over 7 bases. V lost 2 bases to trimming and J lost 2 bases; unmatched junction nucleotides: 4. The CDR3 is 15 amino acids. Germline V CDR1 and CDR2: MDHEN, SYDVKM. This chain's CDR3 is CASSLRQGYTDTQYF. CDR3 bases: TGTGCCAGCAGTTTAAGACAGGGATACACAGATACGCAGTATTTT.

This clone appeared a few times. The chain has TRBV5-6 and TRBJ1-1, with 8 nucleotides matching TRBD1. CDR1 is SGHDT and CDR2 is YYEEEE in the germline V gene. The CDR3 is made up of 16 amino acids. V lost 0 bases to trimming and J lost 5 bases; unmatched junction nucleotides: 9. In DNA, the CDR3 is TGTGCCAGCAGCTTGGGACAGGGGACCGCGTGGACTGAAGCTTTCTTT. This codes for CASSLGQGTAWTEAFF.